This paragraph covers one TCR beta chain sequence. Its antigen is still unknown. The input lacks base qualities; no much larger clone sits a single base away. These data come from a study of T cells in localized non-small cell lung cancer (dated by TCRdb to 2020 to 2021). About the full investigation: The study analyzed T cell repertoires of 200 to 250 early-stage NSCLC patients, comparing tumors and uninvolved tumor-adjacent lungs. All 240 or so NSCLC patients in the cohort were treatment-naive and had localized lung tumors that were resected. NSCLC patients had a mean age of roughly 66 years, and more than 120 were male and about 110 female. The paper as a whole reports these results and caveats: Higher T cell density in blood was associated with longer overall survival, whereas higher clonality in adjacent lung was associated with shorter survival. Because of the exploratory design, TCR variables were selected using unadjusted p-values without false-discovery rate correction. Of the top 100 tumor clones, a median of 57 were detected in paired uninvolved adjacent lung; under 30 were also among that lung's top 100. Because multi-region sequencing of the tumors was not done, intratumor heterogeneity could not be ruled out. The highest T cell clonality was observed in uninvolved tumor-adjacent lung, where clonality exceeded that of tumor, suggesting that antigenic responses were more focused in uninvolved tumor-adjacent lung.

From the cysteine through the phenylalanine, the CDR3 covers 15 amino acids. Only CDR3 DNA remains: 45 bases, in frame from the first base. The immunoSEQ Assay was used to sequence TCR beta CDR3 regions from DNA. On the authors' methods: T cell density was computed as TCR beta template counts normalized to usable DNA estimated by amplifying housekeeping genes. Richness was estimated with the preseqR package, extrapolating to 400,000 templates for PBMC samples and 120,000 templates for tissue samples. Clonality was calculated as one minus Pielou's evenness. Tissue-enriched TCRs were identified through differential abundance testing performed on productive amino-acid clonotypes, with a minimum total count of 5 and an alpha of 0.1. The Jaccard Index and the Morisita Overlap Index were used to measure repertoire overlap between compartments. GLIPH grouped TCR beta CDR3s together with public tetramer-defined viral CDR3s, and a viral motif had to include at least three viral sequences and show V-gene enrichment. In its TCRdb copy, this immuneACCESS table keeps in-frame sequences only and misses some clones. Where compared with another copy, unresolved V genes explain less than half of these, and the others have no known cause. V and J calls and clone size are those listed in that table; D and trimming were worked out from the DNA. The sample table records about 34,000 clones; around 80% of these occur just once. Roughly 31% of the sample belongs to the ten largest clones.

At diagnosis, peripheral blood, uninvolved tumor-adjacent lung and tumor were collected and stored as a combination of fresh-frozen and FFPE material. Blood samples were analyzed as peripheral blood mononuclear cells for TCR repertoire profiling. The TCR sequence derives from a male donor at least 60 years old with stage II squamous cell lung carcinoma. Sample: peripheral blood, taken before any cancer treatment. The chain couples TRBV12-2 to TRBJ1-4; the D segment call TRBD1 is taken from the table without a DNA check. TRBV12-2 is designated a pseudogene. The DNA sequence is given as TGTGCAAGTCGCACCTCCAGGGGGCCGAATGAAAAACTGTTTTTT. It translates to CASRTSRGPNEKLFF.